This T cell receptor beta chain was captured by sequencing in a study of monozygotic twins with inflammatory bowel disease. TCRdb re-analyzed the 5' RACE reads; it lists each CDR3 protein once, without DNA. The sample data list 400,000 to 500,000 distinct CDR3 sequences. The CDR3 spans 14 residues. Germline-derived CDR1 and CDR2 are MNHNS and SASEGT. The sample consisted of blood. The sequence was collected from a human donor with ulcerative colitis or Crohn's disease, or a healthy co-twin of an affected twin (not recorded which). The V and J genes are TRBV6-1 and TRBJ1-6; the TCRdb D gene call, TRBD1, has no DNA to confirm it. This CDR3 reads CASSRTGPNSPLHF.